This TCR beta chain was documented in a study of vaccination and CD4 T cells after COVID-19. Study summary: Samples taken post-COVID came a median 101 days after diagnosis, ranging from 35 to 161. Broader study findings: Convalescent participants were relatively few, and none had early post-infection timepoints studied. Convalescent patients' median share of reactive clones seen only post-vaccination was 85% to 90%.

Turning to this clonotype: The antigen remains undetermined.

Treatment specified: approximately nine-day PBMC culture with coronavirus spike peptide pools or control peptides (ViraFEST assay). This CDR3 spans 13 amino acids. Germline loops: CDR1 SEHNR, CDR2 FQNEAQ (reference sequence). The V gene lost 3 bases and the J gene lost 0 bases, with 6 bases spanning the gap. With the Oncomine TCR Beta short-read assay, DNA from cultured CD4+ T cells was sequenced. TCRdb used MiXCR to reprocess the PCR reads, holding one entry per CDR3 protein. The table has tens of thousands of distinct CDR3 sequences, roughly two thirds seen once. Here the sequenced sample was CD4+ T cells from blood, cultured in vitro, taken after SARS-CoV-2 vaccination. The receptor was isolated from a human donor who received a COVID-19 vaccine. The V gene is TRBV7-9, the J gene TRBJ2-7; D remains unclear. The CDR3 spells CASSFDGSYEQYF. In nucleotides, the CDR3 is TGTGCCAGCAGCTTTGACGGCTCCTACGAGCAGTACTTC.